The 29 T cell receptor beta chains in this list originate from one sample, sequenced in a study of T cells in women clearing cervical HPV infection. Only in-frame clones appear in the TCRdb table, and some are missing; sequencing was by immunoSEQ multiplex PCR. The table for this sample gives approximately 20,000 clones. Sequenced sample: blood buffy coat. The receptor source for this set is a woman aged 18 to 75 with a cervical HPV16 infection that either progressed to CIN3+ or cleared (not recorded which).

With regard to this clone: The observed sequence ends 3 residues before the CDR3 terminus, with the missing tail filled in from the germline J gene. This chain joins TRBV18 and TRBJ2-7, with TRBD2 as a possible D gene (6 bases). The CDR3 totals 13 residues. V gave up 3 bases and J gave up 6 bases, with 12 bases separating them. Germline V lookup: CDR1 KGHSH, CDR2 LQKENI. CDR3 DNA, as far as it was read: TGTGCCAGCTCACCCTCGGGGGATCGCGAG. It is translated as CASSPSGDRE. The CDR3, in full, reads CASSPSGDREQYF.

Details on this clone: The read halts 3 residues ahead of the CDR3 end, with the missing end drawn from the germline J gene. This chain uses TRBV20-1 with TRBJ1-1; the D gene is possibly TRBD1 (6 bases). The length of the CDR3 is 14 residues. Trimming took off 6 bases at V and 1 base at J, with 15 bases between the two ends. Germline loops: CDR1 DFQATT, CDR2 SNEGSKA (reference sequence). The DNA read from the CDR3 is TGCAGTGCAAGTTTAACAGGGCAGAACACTGAA. This sequence encodes CSASLTGQNTE. The whole CDR3 region reads CSASLTGQNTEAFF.

Details on this clone: Read coverage stops 3 residues before the CDR3 terminus; the germline J gene supplies the remainder. The rearrangement links TRBV20-1 to TRBJ2-5; 9 bases fit TRBD1. CDR3 length: 15 residues. With V trimmed by 6 bases and J by 2 bases, 10 bases remained unmatched. The germline V gene has CDR1 DFQATT and CDR2 SNEGSKA (reference sequence). Incomplete CDR3 DNA: TGCAGTGCGTTACCGGGACAGGGCCCGCAAGAGACC. Amino acid sequence: CSALPGQGPQET. The entire CDR3 sequence reads CSALPGQGPQETQYF.

Details on this clone: The missing CDR3 end, 3 residues past where the read stops, is filled in from the germline J gene. The rearrangement links TRBV19 to TRBJ2-7; TRBD1 might be the D (6 bases). Looked up from germline, CDR1 is LNHDA and CDR2 is SQIVND (reference sequence). The CDR3 has 16 residues. Trimming pared 4 bases from V and 2 bases from J, leaving 18 bases between. The sequenced part of the CDR3 DNA is TGTGCCAGTAGTACCTCGTCGAGGGGGAGCCCCTACGAG. It encodes CASSTSSRGSPYE. The CDR3 as a whole reads CASSTSSRGSPYEQYF.

To note about this clone: The read is 3 residues too short to cover the CDR3 end, so that end is filled in from the germline J gene. The gene calls are TRBV6-1 and TRBJ1-5; D perhaps matches TRBD1 (6 bases). V lost 2 bases to trimming and J lost 6 bases, with 17 bases between them. This CDR3 is built from 16 residues. The V gene's germline CDR1 is MNHNS and CDR2 SASEGT. The CDR3 protein is CASSEPGRGLGQPQHF. The sequenced part of the CDR3 DNA is TGTGCCAGCAGTGAACCTGGCAGGGGATTGGGTCAGCCC.

Concerning this clone: The read ends 3 residues before the CDR3 terminus; that terminus is restored from the germline J gene. This rearrangement joins TRBV30 to TRBJ1-1; TRBD1 agrees at 10 bases. The CDR3 has 11 amino acids. Germline V gene lookup returns CDR1 GTSNPN and CDR2 SVGIG (reference sequence). CDR3 amino acids: CAWRTGGQAFF. The covered CDR3 bases are TGTGCCTGGAGGACAGGGGGCCAA.

Points on this clone: The read stops 3 residues short of the end of the CDR3; the missing end is completed from the germline J gene. The chain is built from TRBV5-1 and TRBJ1-1, with D perhaps TRBD1 (6 bases). Trimming took 4 bases from V and 3 from J, leaving 13 bases between them. The CDR3 spans 14 residues. In germline, CDR1 is SGHRS, CDR2 YFSETQ. Partial CDR3 DNA: TGCGCCAGCAGCCAGGGACAACCGGACACTGAA. Its translation is CASSQGQPDTE. The complete CDR3 protein is CASSQGQPDTEAFF.

Concerning this clone: The CDR3 goes on 3 residues after the read ends, and that part is filled in from the germline J gene. The chain combines TRBV18 with TRBJ2-2; 7 bases fit TRBD1. Germline values: CDR1 KGHSH, CDR2 LQKENI. The CDR3 is 17 amino acids. V trimming: 3 bases; J trimming: 0 bases; junction bases outside the gene matches: 7. The CDR3 region is CASSPPTGTANTGELFF. The DNA read from the CDR3 is TGTGCCAGCTCACCCCCGACAGGGACCGCGAACACCGGGGAG.

About this clone: The read stops 3 residues short of the end of the CDR3; the missing end is completed from the germline J gene. The gene calls are TRBV12-3 or TRBV12-4 and TRBJ1-3, with a possible D match to TRBD1 (5 bases). The V and J ends lost 3 bases and 2 bases respectively, with 8 bases between them. This CDR3 has 14 amino acids. Incomplete CDR3 DNA: TGTGCCAGCAGTTTCAGGGTCGCTGGAAACACC. Translated: CASSFRVAGNT. The whole CDR3 sequence is CASSFRVAGNTIYF.

Comments on this clone: The CDR3 goes on 3 residues after the read ends, and that part is filled in from the germline J gene. The chain employs TRBV6-1 and TRBJ1-1; D gene uncertain. Germline-derived CDR1 and CDR2 are MNHNS and SASEGT. CDR3 size: 17 residues. The germline V and J ends were trimmed by 0 bases and 3 bases, with 17 bases remaining between them. CDR3 sequence: CASSEARGDRWYTEAFF. CDR3 DNA, as far as it was read: TGTGCCAGCAGTGAAGCGCGGGGAGACCGATGGTACACTGAA.

On this clone: The observed sequence ends 3 residues before the CDR3 terminus, with the missing tail filled in from the germline J gene. The rearrangement links TRBV6-2 or TRBV6-3 to TRBJ2-3, with D possibly matching TRBD2 (6 bases). This CDR3 is 13 amino acids long. Germline CDR1 is MNHEY and CDR2 is SVGEGT. Trimming left V 8 bases short and J 4 bases short, with 13 bases between. The CDR3 reads CASSPLASDTQYF. The sequenced CDR3 bases are TGTGCCAGCTCCCCACTAGCTTCAGATACG.

Note on this clone: The CDR3 goes on 3 residues after the read ends, and that part is filled in from the germline J gene. The V gene is TRBV12-3 or TRBV12-4, the J gene TRBJ2-1; TRBD2 matches 9 bases. The J segment lost 4 bases and the V segment lost 6 bases, leaving 7 bases of the junction unmatched. CDR3 length: 15 residues. The CDR3 sequence is CASRISGGPYNEQFF. Partial CDR3 DNA: TGTGCCAGCAGAATTAGCGGGGGACCTTACAATGAG.

Turning to this clone: The read stops 3 residues short of the end of the CDR3; the missing end is completed from the germline J gene. The chain has TRBV7-2 and TRBJ1-5; D is perhaps TRBD1 (6 bases). The germline V and J ends were trimmed by 6 bases and 7 bases, with 16 bases remaining between them. The length of the CDR3 is 14 residues. CDR1 is SGHTA, CDR2 FQGNSA, per germline. This chain's CDR3 is CASSSTGYGQPQHF. CDR3 DNA, as far as it was read: TGTGCCAGCAGTTCCACAGGGTATGGGCAGCCC.

Of note for this clone: A read error may produce the germline difference seen at one junction end. The DNA ends 3 residues before the CDR3 does, and the rest of the CDR3 is filled in from the germline J gene. The genes are TRBV7-7 and TRBJ2-5; D is possibly TRBD1 (6 bases). Germline V gene data show CDR1 as SSHAT and CDR2 as FNYEAQ (reference sequence). This CDR3 comprises 15 residues. CDR3 DNA, as far as it was read: TGTGCTAGCAGTTGGGGGCAGGGATACGGAGAGACC. Protein sequence: CASSWGQGYGET. In full, the CDR3 is CASSWGQGYGETQYF.

As for this clone: Read coverage stops 3 residues before the CDR3 terminus; the germline J gene supplies the remainder. This chain uses TRBV5-1 with TRBJ2-2, with D possibly matching TRBD1 (5 bases). Germline CDR1 and CDR2: SGHRS and YFSETQ. Trimming took off 1 base at V and 3 bases at J, with 10 bases between the two ends. The CDR3 runs to 15 residues. Partial CDR3 DNA: TGCGCCAGCAGCTTGCAGGGAAGGGACACCGGGGAG. Encoded protein: CASSLQGRDTGE. The whole CDR3 is CASSLQGRDTGELFF.

As to this clone: The read terminates 3 residues ahead of where the CDR3 ends, so the germline J gene completes it. The chain combines TRBV5-1 with TRBJ2-7; 9 nucleotides align to TRBD1. Germline V gene data show CDR1 as SGHRS and CDR2 as YFSETQ. Trimming took 4 bases from V and 4 from J; bases not matched to a gene: 9. The CDR3 runs to 15 residues. Incomplete CDR3 DNA: TGCGCCAGCAGCCCAGACGGGACAGGGCGGTACGAG. Translating it yields CASSPDGTGRYE. The full CDR3 protein reads CASSPDGTGRYEQYF. The whole variable domain, remainder taken from reference TRBV5-1 and TRBJ2-7, is KAGVTQTPRYLIKTRGQQVTLSCSPISGHRSVSWYQQTPGQGLQFLFEYFSETQRNKGNFPGRFSGRQFSNSRSEMNVSTLELGDSALYLCASSPDGTGRYEQYFGPGTRLTVT.

Concerning this clone: The read ends 3 residues shy of where the CDR3 ends; the end is completed using the germline J gene. The chain has TRBV5-1 and TRBJ1-4, with D hard to call. The CDR3 sequence is 15 residues long. In germline, CDR1 is SGHRS, CDR2 YFSETQ. V lost 0 bases, J lost 8 bases, and 14 bases lay in between. The part of the CDR3 DNA that was read is TGCGCCAGCAGCTTGGCAGGCGGGCAGGAGGAAAAA. This codes for CASSLAGGQEEK. The complete CDR3 sequence is CASSLAGGQEEKLFF. Variable domain in full (rest from reference TRBV5-1 and TRBJ1-4): KAGVTQTPRYLIKTRGQQVTLSCSPISGHRSVSWYQQTPGQGLQFLFEYFSETQRNKGNFPGRFSGRQFSNSRSEMNVSTLELGDSALYLCASSLAGGQEEKLFFGSGTQLSVL.

Of note for this clone: The read terminates 3 residues before the CDR3 end, so the remaining end is supplied by the germline J gene. The V gene is TRBV20-1, the J gene TRBJ1-1, with D perhaps TRBD1 (5 bases). The CDR3 consists of 11 residues. Germline CDR1 reads DFQATT; CDR2 reads SNEGSKA (reference sequence). This CDR3 reads CSARDRGEAFF. The covered CDR3 bases are TGCAGTGCTAGAGATAGGGGAGAA.

Notes on this clone: The read terminates 3 residues ahead of where the CDR3 ends, so the germline J gene completes it. The V and J genes are TRBV2 and TRBJ2-5; 13 bases are shared with TRBD2. Germline CDR1 is SNHLY and CDR2 is FYNNEI. The CDR3 extends over 15 amino acids. Trimming removed 6 bases from V and 5 bases from J; junction bases left unmatched: 6. The CDR3 region is CASSLGLAGVETQYF. The covered CDR3 bases are TGTGCCAGCAGCCTCGGACTAGCGGGGGTGGAGACC.

Regarding this clone: The DNA ends 3 residues before the CDR3 does, and the rest of the CDR3 is filled in from the germline J gene. This rearrangement joins TRBV5-4 to TRBJ2-3; 7 positions match TRBD2. The CDR3 spans 16 residues. In germline, CDR1 is SGHNT, CDR2 YYREEE (reference sequence). The junction had 7 bases not matched to a gene; V was cut back by 1 base and J by 2 bases. The CDR3 spells CASSLPASGYTDTQYF. Incomplete CDR3 DNA: TGTGCCAGCAGCTTGCCGGCTAGCGGATACACAGATACG.

Details on this clone: The read is 3 residues too short to cover the CDR3 end, so that end is filled in from the germline J gene. The chain combines TRBV7-3 with TRBJ2-2, with 8 bases identical to TRBD2. CDR1 and CDR2 (germline): SGHTA, FQGTGA. The CDR3 is made up of 20 amino acids. Germline trimming cut 1 base from V and 0 bases from J; bases unmatched to any gene: 13. The CDR3 reads CASSLSFLDRAGANTGELFF. The CDR3 bases that were read are TGTGCCAGCAGCTTAAGTTTCCTCGATCGAGCGGGGGCGAACACCGGGGAG.

The CDR3 sequence is CASSHNRRDRELGETQYF. The sequenced part of the CDR3 DNA is TGTGCCAGCAGCCACAACCGACGCGACAGGGAACTGGGGGAGACC. The V gene is TRBV7-8, the J gene TRBJ2-5; 7 bases line up with TRBD1. The read falls 3 residues short of the CDR3 end, and the missing part is taken from the germline J gene. Trimming took 5 bases from V and 5 from J; bases not matched to a gene: 20. The V gene's germline CDR1 is SGHVS and CDR2 FQNEAQ. This CDR3 comprises 18 residues. The whole variable domain, filled in from reference TRBV7-8 and TRBJ2-5, reads GAGVSQSPRYKVAKRGQDVALRCDPISGHVSLFWYQQALGQGPEFLTYFQNEAQLDKSGLPSDRFFAERPEGSVSTLKIQRTQQEDSAVYLCASSHNRRDRELGETQYFGPGTRLLVL.

About this clone: The read ends 3 residues early relative to the CDR3; the germline J gene fills the gap. The J gene is TRBJ2-2, the V gene TRBV5-1, with 7 bases aligning to TRBD1. V dropped 1 base and J dropped 4; count of bases not matched to a gene: 4. This CDR3 contains 15 residues. CDR1 SGHRS and CDR2 YFSETQ come from the germline V gene. CDR3 protein: CASSLTGVSTGELFF. Partial CDR3 DNA: TGCGCCAGCAGCTTGACAGGGGTTTCCACCGGGGAG.

In the case of this clone: With the read ending 3 residues before the CDR3 end, the germline J gene is used to fill in that end. This rearrangement joins TRBV19 to TRBJ1-5, with TRBD1 matching over 7 bases. The CDR3 sequence is 17 residues long. V gave up 3 bases and J gave up 5 bases; unmatched junction bases: 13. Per germline, CDR1 LNHDA and CDR2 SQIVND (reference sequence). Here the CDR3 reads CASSIGTAYPKDQPQHF. The sequenced part of the CDR3 DNA is TGTGCCAGTAGTATTGGGACAGCGTATCCCAAAGATCAGCCC.

As for this clone: The sequenced fragment ends 3 residues before the CDR3 boundary, so the rest is inferred from the germline J gene. The rearrangement uses TRBV20-1 and TRBJ2-7, with TRBD1 identical over 8 bases. V dropped 5 bases and J dropped 2; count of bases not matched to a gene: 8. Looked up from germline, CDR1 is DFQATT and CDR2 is SNEGSKA (reference sequence). This CDR3 has 14 residues. The sequenced part of the CDR3 DNA is TGCAGTGCTTATCGACAGGGGACGACCTACGAG. It is translated as CSAYRQGTTYE. The full CDR3 is CSAYRQGTTYEQYF.

Of note for this clone: From the germline J gene comes the end of the CDR3, since the read stops 3 residues before it. V is TRBV19 and J is TRBJ2-1, with 9 bases identical to TRBD2. Germline V gives CDR1 LNHDA, CDR2 SQIVND (reference sequence). CDR3 length: 15 amino acids. The J segment lost 0 bases and the V segment lost 6 bases, leaving 3 bases of the junction unmatched. The part of the CDR3 DNA that was read is TGTGCCAGTAGCAGCGGGGGGTACTCCTACAATGAG. It is translated as CASSSGGYSYNE. The complete CDR3 sequence is CASSSGGYSYNEQFF.

As concerns this clone: The read is 3 residues too short to cover the CDR3 end, so that end is filled in from the germline J gene. The rearrangement joins TRBV20-1 to TRBJ2-5; 12 positions match TRBD2. The CDR3 runs to 16 residues. The germline gives CDR1 DFQATT, CDR2 SNEGSKA (reference sequence). The junction had 11 bases not matched to a gene; V was cut back by 6 bases and J by 3 bases. The CDR3 protein is CSAEPSSGGAEETQYF. CDR3 DNA (partial): TGCAGTGCAGAGCCTTCTAGCGGGGGGGCAGAAGAGACC.

About this clone: The read gets to within 3 residues of the CDR3 end, and the germline J gene fills in the rest. The chain has TRBV2 and TRBJ2-1; 10 bases agree with TRBD2. The CDR3 totals 14 residues. V lost 2 bases, J lost 5 bases, and 0 bases stayed unmatched. Germline lookup yields CDR1 SNHLY and CDR2 FYNNEI. The CDR3 region is CASSELAGDNEQFF. The covered CDR3 bases are TGTGCCAGCAGTGAACTAGCGGGGGACAATGAG.

With respect to this clone: The read is 3 residues too short to cover the CDR3 end, so that end is filled in from the germline J gene. J is TRBJ2-1 and V is TRBV12-3 or TRBV12-4, with TRBD2 matching over 10 bases. This CDR3 is 15 amino acids long. Trimming took 3 bases from V and 7 from J; bases not matched to a gene: 6. CDR3 DNA, as far as it was read: TGTGCCAGCAGTTTTAGCGGGGGGAGAAGTAATGAG. Translation: CASSFSGGRSNE. In full, the CDR3 reads CASSFSGGRSNEQFF.